Reported below is one TCR beta chain. This entry belongs to a study of blood T cell repertoires in COVID-19. Sequenced by immunoSEQ multiplex PCR; TCRdb stores in-frame clones only, minus some. The sample includes more than 80,000 clones, 75% to 90% of them seen just once. There are 12 residues in the CDR3. V was cut by 5 bases and J by 6 bases, with 11 bases left in between. Germline CDR1 is MNHEY and CDR2 is SVGAGI. The V call is TRBV6-5, the J call TRBJ2-7; D gene uncertain. Sequenced sample: peripheral blood. The clonotype was recovered from an elderly man with acute or convalescent COVID-19. The CDR3 region has the DNA TGTGCCAGCAGTCCTGGCGGCACCGAGCAGTACTTC. Amino acids: CASSPGGTEQYF.